Given below is one T cell receptor beta chain in context. The antigen remains unidentified. The CDR3 is made up of 13 amino acids. Germline V lookup: CDR1 SGHAT, CDR2 FQDESV (reference sequence). Trimming pared 5 bases from V and 4 bases from J, leaving 11 bases between. This record belongs to a study of cytomegalovirus exposure and HLA in healthy donors. Sequenced by immunoSEQ multiplex PCR; TCRdb stores in-frame clones only, minus some. This sample has about 150,000 clones, with roughly 86% found just once. Findings and caveats of the study: Cytomegalovirus-associated TCR beta chains were listed, numbering around 150. As was reported, the classifier diagnosed cytomegalovirus status with high specificity and sensitivity. The majority of TCR sequences were rare, yet some public TCRs appeared in many donors.

What was sequenced was PBMCs. The gene calls are TRBV11-1 and TRBJ1-1; D call uncertain. This receptor was taken from a man between 18 and 35 years old in good health and CMV-seropositive. CDR3 amino acids: CASSLEGSTEAFF. CDR3 nucleotides: TGTGCCAGCAGCCTAGAAGGGAGCACTGAAGCTTTCTTT.